The 17 T cell receptor beta chains listed next were all sequenced from one sample in a study of blood T cell repertoires in COVID-19. Produced via immunoSEQ multiplex PCR; TCRdb's table is partial and in-frame only. The data show under 20,000 clones, with over 70% seen just once and approximately 10% held by the top ten. Sequenced material: peripheral blood. These receptors were obtained from a man older than 75 with acute or convalescent COVID-19.

The J gene is TRBJ2-3, the V gene TRBV3-1 (or the pseudogene TRBV3-2), with 13 bases fitting TRBD2. The CDR3 is 18 residues long. After removal of 4 bases from V and 2 bases from J, the junction contained 9 bases not matched to a gene. Germline V CDR1 and CDR2: LGHDT, YNNKEL (reference sequence). The DNA for the CDR3 is TGTGCCAGCAGCCCAGGACTAGCGGGGGCCCGAAACACAGATACGCAGTATTTT. It codes for CASSPGLAGARNTDTQYF.

This chain connects TRBV6-5 to TRBJ2-7; 7 nucleotides line up with TRBD1. Germline V gene lookup returns CDR1 MNHEY and CDR2 SVGAGI. This CDR3 has 15 residues. Trimming at V came to 6 bases and at J to 4 bases, leaving 12 bases not matched to a gene. CDR3 amino acids: CASRWGQSFGYEQYF. The CDR3 DNA sequence: TGTGCCAGCAGATGGGGACAGAGCTTCGGGTACGAGCAGTACTTC.

This chain connects TRBV7-2 to TRBJ1-3, with a weak D call TRBD1 (6 bases). The germline V gene encodes CDR1 SGHTA and CDR2 FQGNSA. CDR3 length: 16 residues. V dropped 3 bases and J dropped 0 bases, with 12 bases sitting between them. The CDR3 reads CASSFLGQSSGNTIYF. CDR3 sequence (DNA): TGTGCCAGCAGCTTTCTTGGACAGAGCTCTGGAAACACCATATATTTT. Filled out from reference TRBV7-2 and TRBJ1-3, the complete variable domain reads GAGVSQSPSNKVTEKGKDVELRCDPISGHTALYWYRQSLGQGLEFLIYFQGNSAPDKSGLPSDRFSAERTGGSVSTLTIQRTQQEDSAVYLCASSFLGQSSGNTIYFGEGSWLTVV.

This sequence joins TRBV2 and TRBJ2-2, with a possible D match to TRBD1 (6 bases). The germline V gene has CDR1 SNHLY and CDR2 FYNNEI. V shed 6 bases and J shed 4 bases, with 18 bases lying between them. The CDR3 contains 16 residues. The CDR3 region has the DNA TGTGCCAGCAGCTACACAGGGAACTCCCGCACCGGGGAGCTGTTTTTT. It codes for CASSYTGNSRTGELFF.

The V and J genes are TRBV10-3 and TRBJ1-3, with D tentatively TRBD1 (6 bases). The CDR3 totals 14 residues. Between the trimmed V and J ends, which lost 6 bases and 0 bases, there was a span of 9 bases. Germline CDR1 reads ENHRY; CDR2 reads SYGVKD. The CDR3 DNA follows: TGTGCCATCAGCAGGGGCAGCTCTGGAAACACCATATATTTT. Its protein product is CAISRGSSGNTIYF.

The chain employs TRBV18 and TRBJ2-5; D remains ambiguous. This CDR3 comprises 13 residues. Trimming cost V 3 bases and J 1 base, with 6 bases left between them. CDR1 and CDR2 from the germline V gene are KGHSH and LQKENI. The CDR3 protein is CASSPPVQETQYF. The CDR3 DNA follows: TGTGCCAGCTCACCCCCAGTCCAAGAGACCCAGTACTTC. Variable domain in full (rest from reference TRBV18 and TRBJ2-5): NAGVMQNPRHLVRRRGQEARLRCSPMKGHSHVYWYRQLPEEGLKFMVYLQKENIIDESGMPKERFSAEFPKEGPSILRIQQVVRGDSAAYFCASSPPVQETQYFGPGTRLLVL.

This clone has a handful of counts. V and J are TRBV19 and TRBJ1-2; the match to TRBD1 covers 10 bases. The CDR3 has 16 residues. Looked up from germline, CDR1 is LNHDA and CDR2 is SQIVND (reference sequence). The V and J ends lost 2 bases and 3 bases, in that order; junction bases with no gene match: 6. CDR3 amino acids: CASSIYSGTGDYGYTF. As DNA, the CDR3 is TGTGCCAGTAGTATATATTCCGGGACAGGGGACTATGGCTACACCTTC.

The chain carries TRBV5-1 and TRBJ2-1, with 8 bases aligning to TRBD2. CDR3 size: 15 residues. Germline V gives CDR1 SGHRS, CDR2 YFSETQ. V trimming: 4 bases; J trimming: 4 bases; junction bases outside the gene matches: 7. Here the CDR3 reads CASSPGLGLYNEQFF. Here the CDR3 DNA reads TGCGCCAGCAGCCCGGGACTAGGATTGTACAATGAGCAGTTCTTC.

The chain carries TRBV9 and TRBJ1-1, with TRBD1 as a possible D gene (5 bases). The germline V gene has CDR1 SGDLS and CDR2 YYNGEE. The CDR3 covers 16 residues. Trimming took off 4 bases at V and 0 bases at J, with 16 bases between the two ends. The CDR3 nucleotides read TGTGCCAGCAGCTCCCAGACAGCCACCTTGAACACTGAAGCTTTCTTT. This encodes CASSSQTATLNTEAFF.

This clone was detected only a few times. The V call is TRBV5-1, the J call TRBJ1-6; 8 nucleotides line up with TRBD1. Germline assignment: CDR1 SGHRS and CDR2 YFSETQ. Unmatched junction bases numbered 13, after V lost 3 bases and J lost 8 bases. CDR3 length: 17 amino acids. CDR3 protein: CASSSRFKTGADSPLHF. Here the CDR3 DNA reads TGCGCCAGCAGCTCCCGTTTTAAGACAGGGGCGGATTCACCCCTCCACTTT.

The chain links TRBV7-3 to TRBJ2-5; 12 bases align to TRBD2. Looked up from germline, CDR1 is SGHTA and CDR2 is FQGTGA. The trim removed 8 bases at V and 5 bases at J, leaving 9 bases unmatched. The CDR3 contains 15 residues. The CDR3 DNA sequence: TGTGCCAGCGGAGCTAGCGGGGGGGCTCGGGAGACCCAGTACTTC. Protein: CASGASGGARETQYF.

V is TRBV6-6 and J is TRBJ1-6, with TRBD1 identical over 7 bases. This CDR3 has 15 residues. The germline gives CDR1 MNHNY, CDR2 SVGAGI (reference sequence). J was trimmed by 5 bases and V by 2 bases; bases with no gene match: 3. Here the CDR3 reads CASSYGDRNNSPLHF. The DNA for the CDR3 is TGTGCCAGCAGTTACGGGGACAGAAATAATTCACCCCTCCACTTT.

The sample holds a few counts of this clone. The CDR3 loop reads CASSLAPGLMNTEAFF. The CDR3, as DNA: TGCGCCAGCAGCTTGGCCCCAGGACTGATGAACACTGAAGCTTTCTTT. The rearrangement links TRBV5-1 to TRBJ1-1; D unclear. This CDR3 is 16 amino acids long. V gave up 0 bases and J gave up 0 bases, with 12 bases separating them. Germline CDR1 is SGHRS and CDR2 is YFSETQ.

The chain couples TRBV4-2 to TRBJ1-2, with 9 nucleotides matching TRBD1. The germline V gene has CDR1 LGHNA and CDR2 YNFKEQ. J lost 2 bases, V lost 0 bases, and 4 bases had no gene match. The CDR3 is made up of 16 amino acids. The CDR3 loop reads CASSQDLGTGNYGYTF. DNA of the CDR3: TGTGCCAGCAGCCAAGATCTCGGGACAGGGAACTATGGCTACACCTTC.

This clone was observed a handful of times. This rearrangement joins TRBV5-1 to TRBJ2-5; no clear D. The germline V gene encodes CDR1 SGHRS and CDR2 YFSETQ. The CDR3 spans 14 residues. V gave up 4 bases and J gave up 5 bases, with 15 bases separating them. The CDR3 is CASSRQDKIETQYF. In nucleotides, the CDR3 is TGCGCCAGCAGCCGGCAGGATAAGATCGAGACCCAGTACTTC.

The chain links TRBV12-5 to TRBJ1-5; 7 nucleotides align to TRBD1. Germline values: CDR1 LGHNT, CDR2 FRNRAP. The V gene end was trimmed by 5 bases and the J gene end by 6 bases; junction bases not matched to a gene: 16. CDR3 length: 17 amino acids. The CDR3 protein is CASGPPLTGKRSQPQHF. As DNA, the CDR3 is TGTGCTAGTGGTCCCCCTCTGACAGGGAAGAGAAGTCAGCCCCAGCATTTT. Drawing the rest from reference TRBV12-5 and TRBJ1-5, the complete variable domain is DARVTQTPRHKVTEMGQEVTMRCQPILGHNTVFWYRQTMMQGLELLAYFRNRAPLDDSGMPKDRFSAEMPDATLATLKIQPSEPRDSAVYFCASGPPLTGKRSQPQHFGDGTRLSIL.

V and J are TRBV7-2 and TRBJ2-1; 12 bases map to TRBD2. Unmatched junction bases numbered 11, after V lost 5 bases and J lost 0 bases. The CDR3 runs to 19 residues. Looked up from germline, CDR1 is SGHTA and CDR2 is FQGNSA. CDR3 sequence (DNA): TGTGCCAGCAGCCCCCAGGGACTAGCGGGTACTAGCTCCTACAATGAGCAGTTCTTC. Translating it yields CASSPQGLAGTSSYNEQFF.